The source of this T cell receptor (beta chain) is a study of early T cells in non-severe SARS-CoV-2 infection. Study in general: The sequenced material was bulk RNA from unsorted whole blood, and its chains were unpaired.

Trimming removed 5 bases at V and 4 bases at J, with 9 bases between. Germline values: CDR1 SEHNR, CDR2 FQNEAQ (reference sequence). The CDR3 consists of 12 residues. Separate cDNA molecules each had unique molecular identifiers attached to them. One entry per CDR3 protein results from TCRdb running MiXCR on the 5' RACE reads. The repertoire consists of about 61,000 distinct CDR3 sequences, with 12% occurring once and the leading ten covering more than 0.9%. This clonotype has ten or more counts. This sequence originates from an adult who was a healthcare worker with PCR-confirmed SARS-CoV-2 infection or an uninfected control (not recorded which). The donor label of this sample is uncertain. This rearrangement joins TRBV7-9 to TRBJ2-7; weak D call: TRBD1 (5 bases). The source was whole blood, collected at baseline. The CDR3 loop reads CASSNQGYEQYV. In DNA form, the CDR3 reads TGTGCCAGCAGCAACCAGGGTTACGAGCAGTACGTC.